This TCR beta chain stems from a study of T cells after yellow fever vaccination. Study-wide results and limits: Clonotypes found in both CD4 and CD8 compartments made up a small share.

As concerns this clonotype: Its antigen is undetermined.

TCRdb fed the 5' RACE reads into MiXCR, producing one record per CDR3 protein. The sample gives 200,000 to 300,000 distinct CDR3 sequences, around 6.7% of which show up once; around 1% is in the top ten. CDR1 is ENHRY, CDR2 SYGVKD, per germline. V shed 4 bases and J shed 7 bases, with 13 bases lying between them. CDR3 length equals 14 residues. The TCR comes from a man aged 25-40 years who received the YFV17D yellow fever vaccine. Sequencing was performed on CD4+ T cells sorted from PBMCs, taken on the day of the yellow fever booster vaccination. The chain has TRBV10-3 and TRBJ2-2; TRBD1 is a possible D gene (6 bases). CDR3 sequence: CAISGKGVGGELFF. DNA for the CDR3: TGTGCCATCAGTGGAAAGGGGGTCGGCGGGGAGCTGTTTTTT.